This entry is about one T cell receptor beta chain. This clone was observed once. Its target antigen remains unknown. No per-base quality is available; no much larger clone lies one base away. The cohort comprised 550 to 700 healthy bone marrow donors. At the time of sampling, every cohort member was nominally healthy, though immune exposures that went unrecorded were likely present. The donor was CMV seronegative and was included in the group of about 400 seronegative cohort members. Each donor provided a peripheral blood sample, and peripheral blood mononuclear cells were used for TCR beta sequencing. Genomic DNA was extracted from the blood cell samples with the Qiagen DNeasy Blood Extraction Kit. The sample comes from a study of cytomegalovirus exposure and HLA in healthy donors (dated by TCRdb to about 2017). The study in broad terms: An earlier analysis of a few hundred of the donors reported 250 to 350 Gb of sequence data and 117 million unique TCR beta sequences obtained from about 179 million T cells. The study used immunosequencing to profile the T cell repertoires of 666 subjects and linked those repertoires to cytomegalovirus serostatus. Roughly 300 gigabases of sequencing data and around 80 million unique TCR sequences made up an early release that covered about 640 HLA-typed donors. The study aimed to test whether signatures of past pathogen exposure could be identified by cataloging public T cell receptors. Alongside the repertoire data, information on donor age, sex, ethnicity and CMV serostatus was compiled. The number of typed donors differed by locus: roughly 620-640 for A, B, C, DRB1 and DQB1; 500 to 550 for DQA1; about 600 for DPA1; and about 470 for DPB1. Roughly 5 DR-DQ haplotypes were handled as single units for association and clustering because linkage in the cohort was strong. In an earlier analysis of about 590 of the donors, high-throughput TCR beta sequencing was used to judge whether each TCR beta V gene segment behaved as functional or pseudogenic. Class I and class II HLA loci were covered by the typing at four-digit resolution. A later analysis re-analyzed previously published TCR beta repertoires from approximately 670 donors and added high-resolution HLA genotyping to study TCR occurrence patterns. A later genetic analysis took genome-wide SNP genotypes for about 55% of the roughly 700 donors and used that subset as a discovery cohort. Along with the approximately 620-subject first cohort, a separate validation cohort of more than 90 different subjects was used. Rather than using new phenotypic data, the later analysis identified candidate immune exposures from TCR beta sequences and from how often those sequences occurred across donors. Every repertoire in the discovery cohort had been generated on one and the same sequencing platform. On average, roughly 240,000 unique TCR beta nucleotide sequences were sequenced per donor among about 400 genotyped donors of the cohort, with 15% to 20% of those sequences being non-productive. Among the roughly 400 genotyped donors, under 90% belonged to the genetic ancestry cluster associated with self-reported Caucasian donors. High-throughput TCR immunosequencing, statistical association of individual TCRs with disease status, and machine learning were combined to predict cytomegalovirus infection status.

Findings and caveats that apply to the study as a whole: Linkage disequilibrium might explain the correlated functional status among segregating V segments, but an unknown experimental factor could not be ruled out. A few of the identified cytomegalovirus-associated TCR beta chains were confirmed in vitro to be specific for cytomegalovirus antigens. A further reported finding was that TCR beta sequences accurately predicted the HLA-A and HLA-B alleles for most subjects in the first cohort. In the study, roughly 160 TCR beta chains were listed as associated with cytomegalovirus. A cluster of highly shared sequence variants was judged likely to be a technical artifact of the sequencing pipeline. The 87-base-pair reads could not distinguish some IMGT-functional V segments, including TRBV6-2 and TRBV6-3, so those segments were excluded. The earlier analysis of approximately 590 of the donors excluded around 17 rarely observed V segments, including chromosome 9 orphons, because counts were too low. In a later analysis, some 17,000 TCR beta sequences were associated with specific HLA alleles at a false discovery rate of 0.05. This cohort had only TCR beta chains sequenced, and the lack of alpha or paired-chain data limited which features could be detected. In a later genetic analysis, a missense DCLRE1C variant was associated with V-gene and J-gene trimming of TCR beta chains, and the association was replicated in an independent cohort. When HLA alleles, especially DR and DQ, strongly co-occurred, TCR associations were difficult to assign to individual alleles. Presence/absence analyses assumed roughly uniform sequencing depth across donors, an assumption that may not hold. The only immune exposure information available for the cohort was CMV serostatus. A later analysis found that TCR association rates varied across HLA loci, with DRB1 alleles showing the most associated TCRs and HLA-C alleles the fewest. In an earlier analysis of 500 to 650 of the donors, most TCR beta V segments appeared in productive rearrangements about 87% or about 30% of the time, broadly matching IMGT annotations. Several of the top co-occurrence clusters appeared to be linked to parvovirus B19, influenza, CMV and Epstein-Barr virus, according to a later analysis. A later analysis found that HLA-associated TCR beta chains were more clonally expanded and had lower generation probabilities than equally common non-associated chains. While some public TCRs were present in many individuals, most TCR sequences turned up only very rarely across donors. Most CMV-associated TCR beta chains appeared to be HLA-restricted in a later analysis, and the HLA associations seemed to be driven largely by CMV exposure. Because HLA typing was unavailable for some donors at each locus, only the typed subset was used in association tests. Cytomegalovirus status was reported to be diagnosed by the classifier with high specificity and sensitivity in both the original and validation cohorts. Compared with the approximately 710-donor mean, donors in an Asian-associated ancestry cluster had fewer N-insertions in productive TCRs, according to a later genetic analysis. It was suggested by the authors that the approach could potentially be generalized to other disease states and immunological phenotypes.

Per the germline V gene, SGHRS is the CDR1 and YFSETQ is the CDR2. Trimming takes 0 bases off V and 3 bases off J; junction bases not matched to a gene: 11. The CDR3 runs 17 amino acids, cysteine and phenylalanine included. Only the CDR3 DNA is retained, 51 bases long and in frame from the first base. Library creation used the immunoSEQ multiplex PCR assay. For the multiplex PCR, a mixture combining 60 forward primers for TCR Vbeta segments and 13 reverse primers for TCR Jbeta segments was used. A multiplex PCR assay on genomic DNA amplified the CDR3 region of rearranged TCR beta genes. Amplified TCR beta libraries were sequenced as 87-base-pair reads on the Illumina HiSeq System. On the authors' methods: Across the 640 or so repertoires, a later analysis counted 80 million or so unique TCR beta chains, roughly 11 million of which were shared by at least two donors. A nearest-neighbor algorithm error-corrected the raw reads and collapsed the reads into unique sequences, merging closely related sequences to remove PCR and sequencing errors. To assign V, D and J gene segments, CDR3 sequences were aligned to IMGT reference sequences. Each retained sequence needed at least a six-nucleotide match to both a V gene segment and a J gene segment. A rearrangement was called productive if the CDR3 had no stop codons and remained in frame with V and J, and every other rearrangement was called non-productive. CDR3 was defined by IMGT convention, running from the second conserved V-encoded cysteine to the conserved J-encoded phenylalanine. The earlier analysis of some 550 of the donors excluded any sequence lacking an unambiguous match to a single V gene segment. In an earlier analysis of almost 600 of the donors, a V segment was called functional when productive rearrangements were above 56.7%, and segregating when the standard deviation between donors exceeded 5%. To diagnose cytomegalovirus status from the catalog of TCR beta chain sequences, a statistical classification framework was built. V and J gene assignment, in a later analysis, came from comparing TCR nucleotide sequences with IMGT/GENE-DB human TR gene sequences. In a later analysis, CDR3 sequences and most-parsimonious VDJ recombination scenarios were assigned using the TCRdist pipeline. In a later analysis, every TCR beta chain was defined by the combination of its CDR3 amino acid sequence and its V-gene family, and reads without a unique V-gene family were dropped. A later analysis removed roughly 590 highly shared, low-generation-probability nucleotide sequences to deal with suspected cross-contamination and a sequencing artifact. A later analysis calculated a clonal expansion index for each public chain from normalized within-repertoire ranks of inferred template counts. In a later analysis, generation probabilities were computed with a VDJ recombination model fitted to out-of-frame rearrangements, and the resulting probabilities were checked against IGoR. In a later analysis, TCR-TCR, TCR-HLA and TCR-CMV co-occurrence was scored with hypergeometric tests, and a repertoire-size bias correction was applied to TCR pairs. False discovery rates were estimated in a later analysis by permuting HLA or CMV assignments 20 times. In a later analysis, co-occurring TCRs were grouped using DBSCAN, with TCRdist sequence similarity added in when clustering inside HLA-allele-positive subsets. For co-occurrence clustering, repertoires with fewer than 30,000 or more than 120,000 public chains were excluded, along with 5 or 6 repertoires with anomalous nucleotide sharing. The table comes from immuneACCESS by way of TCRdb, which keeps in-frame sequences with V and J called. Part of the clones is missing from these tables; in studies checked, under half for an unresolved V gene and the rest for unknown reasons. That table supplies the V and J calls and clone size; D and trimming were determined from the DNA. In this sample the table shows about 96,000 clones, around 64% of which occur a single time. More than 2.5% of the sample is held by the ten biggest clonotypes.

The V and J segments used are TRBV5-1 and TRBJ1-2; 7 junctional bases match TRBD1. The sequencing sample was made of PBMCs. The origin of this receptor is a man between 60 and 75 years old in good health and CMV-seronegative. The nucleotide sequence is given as TGCGCCAGCAGCTTGGAAAAGGGGGCGCTGGTCGACTATGGCTACACCTTC. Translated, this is CASSLEKGALVDYGYTF. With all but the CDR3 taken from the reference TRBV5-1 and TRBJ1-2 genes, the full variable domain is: KAGVTQTPRYLIKTRGQQVTLSCSPISGHRSVSWYQQTPGQGLQFLFEYFSETQRNKGNFPGRFSGRQFSNSRSEMNVSTLELGDSALYLCASSLEKGALVDYGYTFGSGTRLTVV.